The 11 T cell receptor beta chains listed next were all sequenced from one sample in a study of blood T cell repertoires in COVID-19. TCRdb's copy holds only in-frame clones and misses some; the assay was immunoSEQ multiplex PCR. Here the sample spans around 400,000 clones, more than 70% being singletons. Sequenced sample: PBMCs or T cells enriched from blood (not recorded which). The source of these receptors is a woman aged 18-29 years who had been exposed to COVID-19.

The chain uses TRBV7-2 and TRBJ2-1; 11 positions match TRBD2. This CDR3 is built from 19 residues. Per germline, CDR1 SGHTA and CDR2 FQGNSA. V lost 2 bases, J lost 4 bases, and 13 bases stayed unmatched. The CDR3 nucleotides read TGTGCCAGCAGCTTAAGGGCCATGACTAGCGGGATCATGTACAATGAGCAGTTCTTC. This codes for CASSLRAMTSGIMYNEQFF.

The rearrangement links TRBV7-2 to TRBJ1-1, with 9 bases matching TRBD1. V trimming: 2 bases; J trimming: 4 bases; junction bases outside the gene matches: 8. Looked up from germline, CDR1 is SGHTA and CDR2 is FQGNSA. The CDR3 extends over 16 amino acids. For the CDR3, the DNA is TGTGCCAGCAGCTTAAGGGACAGGGCGGGGGGCACTGAAGCTTTCTTT. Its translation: CASSLRDRAGGTEAFF.

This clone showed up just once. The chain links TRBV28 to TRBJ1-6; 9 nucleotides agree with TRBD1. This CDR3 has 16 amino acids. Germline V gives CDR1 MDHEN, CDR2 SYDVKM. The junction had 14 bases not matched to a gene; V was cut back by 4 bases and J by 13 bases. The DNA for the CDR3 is TGTGCCAGCAGTTCTCCGACCGGGACAGGGACGAATCCCCTCCACTTT. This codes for CASSSPTGTGTNPLHF.

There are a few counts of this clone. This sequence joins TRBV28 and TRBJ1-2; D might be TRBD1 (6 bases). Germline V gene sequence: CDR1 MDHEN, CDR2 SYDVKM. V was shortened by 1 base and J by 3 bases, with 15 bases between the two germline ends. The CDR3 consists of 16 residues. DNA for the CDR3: TGTGCCAGCAGTTTATTGCCCCTCTCAGGGGACTATGGCTACACCTTC. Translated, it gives CASSLLPLSGDYGYTF.

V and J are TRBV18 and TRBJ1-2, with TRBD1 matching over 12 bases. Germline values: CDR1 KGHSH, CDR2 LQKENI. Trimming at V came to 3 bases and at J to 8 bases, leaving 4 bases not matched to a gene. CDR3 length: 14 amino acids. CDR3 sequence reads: CASSPGQGARGYTF. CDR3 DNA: TGTGCCAGCTCACCGGGACAGGGGGCGCGAGGCTACACCTTC.

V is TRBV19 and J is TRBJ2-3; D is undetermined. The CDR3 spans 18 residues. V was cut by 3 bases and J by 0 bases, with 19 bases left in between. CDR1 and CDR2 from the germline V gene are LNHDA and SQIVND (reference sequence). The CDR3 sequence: CASSIPSAGGPSTDTQYF. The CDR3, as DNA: TGTGCCAGTAGTATCCCAAGTGCCGGCGGCCCTAGCACAGATACGCAGTATTTT.

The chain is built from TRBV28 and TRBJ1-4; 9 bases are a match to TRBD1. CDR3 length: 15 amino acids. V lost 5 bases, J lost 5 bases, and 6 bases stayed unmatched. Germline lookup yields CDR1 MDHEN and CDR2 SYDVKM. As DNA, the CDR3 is TGTGCCAGCAGTCGAGCCGGGACAGGGAATGAAAAACTGTTTTTT. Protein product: CASSRAGTGNEKLFF.

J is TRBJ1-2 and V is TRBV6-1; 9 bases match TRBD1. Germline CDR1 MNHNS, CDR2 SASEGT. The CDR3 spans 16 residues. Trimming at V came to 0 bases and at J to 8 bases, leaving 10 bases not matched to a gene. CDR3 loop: CASSEALVYRGLGYTF. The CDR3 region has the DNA TGTGCCAGCAGTGAAGCCCTAGTTTACAGGGGGCTGGGCTACACCTTC.

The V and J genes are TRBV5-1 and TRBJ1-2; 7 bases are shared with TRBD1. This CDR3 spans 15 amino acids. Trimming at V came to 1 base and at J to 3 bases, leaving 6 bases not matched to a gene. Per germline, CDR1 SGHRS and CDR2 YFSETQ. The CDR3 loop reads CASSLLKGADYGYTF. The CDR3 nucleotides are TGCGCCAGCAGCTTGTTGAAGGGGGCAGACTATGGCTACACCTTC. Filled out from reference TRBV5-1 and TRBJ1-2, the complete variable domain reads KAGVTQTPRYLIKTRGQQVTLSCSPISGHRSVSWYQQTPGQGLQFLFEYFSETQRNKGNFPGRFSGRQFSNSRSEMNVSTLELGDSALYLCASSLLKGADYGYTFGSGTRLTVV.

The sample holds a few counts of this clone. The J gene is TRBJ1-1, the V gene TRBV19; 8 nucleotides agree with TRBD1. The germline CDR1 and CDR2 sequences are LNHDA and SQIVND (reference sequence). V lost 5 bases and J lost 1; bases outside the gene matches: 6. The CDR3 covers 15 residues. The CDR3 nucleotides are TGTGCCAGTAGTGGGAGACAGGGGACGAACACTGAAGCTTTCTTT. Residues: CASSGRQGTNTEAFF. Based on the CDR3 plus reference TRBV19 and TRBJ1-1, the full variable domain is DGGITQSPKYLFRKEGQNVTLSCEQNLNHDAMYWYRQDPGQGLRLIYYSQIVNDFQKGDIAEGYSVSREKKESFPLTVTSAQKNPTAFYLCASSGRQGTNTEAFFGQGTRLTVV.

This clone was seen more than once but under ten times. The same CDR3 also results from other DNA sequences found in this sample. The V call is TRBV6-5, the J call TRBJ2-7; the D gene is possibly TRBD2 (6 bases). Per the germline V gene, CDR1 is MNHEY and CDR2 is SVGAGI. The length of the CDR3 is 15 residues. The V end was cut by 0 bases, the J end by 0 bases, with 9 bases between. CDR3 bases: TGTGCCAGCAGTTACTCGTCGGGAGCCTCCTACGAGCAGTACTTC. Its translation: CASSYSSGASYEQYF.